This T cell receptor beta chain was sequenced for a study of beta chain features in type 1 diabetes. Study results and limitations: TCRB repertoires of naive, central memory and Treg cells appeared more similar among patients than among healthy donors. Significant though moderate, a shortening of TCRB CDR3s appeared in all four CD4+ subsets of Type 1 diabetes patients.

The CDR3 spans 15 residues. The germline gives CDR1 MDHEN, CDR2 SYDVKM. Trimming took off 9 bases at V and 2 bases at J, with 14 bases between the two ends. Expressed TCRB transcripts got sequenced, as all isolated RNA was reverse transcribed. Data came from immunoSEQ multiplex PCR; TCRdb stores just in-frame clones and leaves some out. The data show some 350,000 clones, with 9.6% seen just once and about 0.6% held by the top ten. This clone was seen repeatedly, ten times or more. Its antigen is unknown. In total, each donor contributed a single heparinised blood draw that averaged approximately 0.12 L. Central memory, naive, regulatory and stem cell-like memory CD4+ cells were sorted by CD45RO/CCR7/CD25/CD127/CD95/CD27. Purity above 95% was achieved in all sorted populations.

Material: central memory CD4+ T cells from blood. This receptor was obtained from a man aged 25-40 years with type 1 diabetes. The V call is TRBV28, the J call TRBJ2-6; D is perhaps TRBD2 (6 bases). The CDR3 protein is CASRGGAAGANVLTF. The CDR3 DNA follows: TGTGCCAGTAGGGGAGGAGCGGCTGGGGCCAACGTCCTGACTTTC.